This T cell receptor (beta chain) came from a study of blood T cell repertoires in COVID-19. Recruitment covered about 26 US areas and drew participants whose ages spanned about 18 to 95 years. Recovered status applied to Cohort 3 donors who had two consecutive negative PCRs. It also applied to those with clearance or with symptom resolution. Here immunoSEQ multiplex PCR was the method, and the copy in TCRdb shows in-frame clones only, minus some. The repertoire holds around 280,000 clones, with around nine tenths as singletons. Germline values: CDR1 MNHEY, CDR2 SVGAGI. The ends were cut back, 6 bases at V and 1 base at J, with 15 bases in the middle. The CDR3 sequence is 15 residues long.

The sequenced sample was PBMCs or T cells enriched from blood (not recorded which). The chain joins TRBV6-5 to TRBJ2-5; the D gene is possibly TRBD1 (6 bases). The sequence was obtained from a woman aged 35 to 49 who had recovered from COVID-19. In DNA, the CDR3 is TGTGCCAGCAGAGCTGTACAGGGTTCCCAAGAGACCCAGTACTTC. Its translation is CASRAVQGSQETQYF.